Ten or more counts support the clone carrying this T cell receptor (beta chain). The entry originates in a study of human T cells and chemical hapten exposure. Individual cDNA molecules each carried unique molecular identifiers attached by the library. Via MiXCR, TCRdb re-called the RACE reads, giving one row per CDR3 protein. The table lists tens of thousands of distinct CDR3 sequences, 7.6% of them singletons. Noted time point: pre-sensitization, week 0. Treatment indicated: therapeutic diphenylcyclopropenone sensitization with weekly scalp DPC. Germline V gene data show CDR1 as LNHDA and CDR2 as SQIVND (reference sequence). V dropped 5 bases and J dropped 7; count of bases not matched to a gene: 8. The CDR3 length is 13 residues.

The gene calls are TRBV19 and TRBJ2-7, with 7 bases identical to TRBD1. This clonotype originated in a woman between 50 and 59 years old with alopecia areata. Some clones in this sample may be carry-over from other donors' samples. Specimen: whole blood, collected in connection with sensitization to the hapten diphenylcyclopropenone (DPC). CDR3 in amino acids: CASSRTGPNEQYF. The CDR3 DNA is TGTGCCAGTAGTCGGACAGGCCCCAATGAGCAGTACTTC.